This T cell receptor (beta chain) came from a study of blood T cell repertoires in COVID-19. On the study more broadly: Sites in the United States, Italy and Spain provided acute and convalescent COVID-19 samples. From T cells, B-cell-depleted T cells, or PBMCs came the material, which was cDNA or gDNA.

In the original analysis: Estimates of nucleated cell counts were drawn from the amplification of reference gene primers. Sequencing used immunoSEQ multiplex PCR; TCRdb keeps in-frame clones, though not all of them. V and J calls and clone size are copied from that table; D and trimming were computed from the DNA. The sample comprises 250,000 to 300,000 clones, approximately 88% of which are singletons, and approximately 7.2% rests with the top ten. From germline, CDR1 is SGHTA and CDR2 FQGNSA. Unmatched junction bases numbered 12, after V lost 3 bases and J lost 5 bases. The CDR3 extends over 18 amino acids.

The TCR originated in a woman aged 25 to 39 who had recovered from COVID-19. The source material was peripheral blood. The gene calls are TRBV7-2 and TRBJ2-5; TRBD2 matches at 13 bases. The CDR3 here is CASSLRLAGGPRQETQYF. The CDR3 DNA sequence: TGTGCCAGCAGCTTGAGACTAGCGGGGGGTCCTCGCCAGGAGACCCAGTACTTC. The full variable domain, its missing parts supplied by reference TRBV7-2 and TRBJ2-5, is GAGVSQSPSNKVTEKGKDVELRCDPISGHTALYWYRQSLGQGLEFLIYFQGNSAPDKSGLPSDRFSAERTGGSVSTLTIQRTQQEDSAVYLCASSLRLAGGPRQETQYFGPGTRLLVL.